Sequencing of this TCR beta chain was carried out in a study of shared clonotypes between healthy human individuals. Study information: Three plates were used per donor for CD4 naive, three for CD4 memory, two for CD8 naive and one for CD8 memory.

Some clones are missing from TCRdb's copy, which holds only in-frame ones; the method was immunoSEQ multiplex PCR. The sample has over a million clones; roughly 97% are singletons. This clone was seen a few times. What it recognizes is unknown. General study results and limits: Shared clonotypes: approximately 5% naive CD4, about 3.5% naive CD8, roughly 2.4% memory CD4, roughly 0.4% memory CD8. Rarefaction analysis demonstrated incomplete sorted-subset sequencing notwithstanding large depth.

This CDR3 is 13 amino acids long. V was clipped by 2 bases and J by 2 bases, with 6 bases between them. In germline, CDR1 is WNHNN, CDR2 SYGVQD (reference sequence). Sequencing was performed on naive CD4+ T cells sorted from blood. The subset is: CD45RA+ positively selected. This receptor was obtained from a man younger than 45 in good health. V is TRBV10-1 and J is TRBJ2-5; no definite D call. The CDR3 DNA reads TGCGCCAGCAGTGAGCAGCTTCAAGAGACCCAGTACTTC. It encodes CASSEQLQETQYF.